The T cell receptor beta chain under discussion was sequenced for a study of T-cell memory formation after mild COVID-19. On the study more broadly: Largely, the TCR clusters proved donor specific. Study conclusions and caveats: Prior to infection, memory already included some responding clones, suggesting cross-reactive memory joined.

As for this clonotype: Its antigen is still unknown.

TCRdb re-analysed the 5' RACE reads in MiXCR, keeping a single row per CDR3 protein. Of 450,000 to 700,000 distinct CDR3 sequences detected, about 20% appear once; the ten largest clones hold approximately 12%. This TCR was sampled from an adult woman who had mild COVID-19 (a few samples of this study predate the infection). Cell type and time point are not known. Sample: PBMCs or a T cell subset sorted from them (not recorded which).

This chain's CDR3 is CASSQDLGGRGSYEQYF. Written as DNA, the CDR3 is TGTGCCAGCAGCCAAGATTTGGGCGGGAGGGGATCCTACGAGCAGTACTTC. The V and J genes are TRBV4-2 and TRBJ2-7; 9 nucleotides line up with TRBD2. This CDR3 has 17 residues. V shed 0 bases, J shed 1 base, and the junction held 7 bases outside the gene matches. Germline V gene lookup returns CDR1 LGHNA and CDR2 YNFKEQ.